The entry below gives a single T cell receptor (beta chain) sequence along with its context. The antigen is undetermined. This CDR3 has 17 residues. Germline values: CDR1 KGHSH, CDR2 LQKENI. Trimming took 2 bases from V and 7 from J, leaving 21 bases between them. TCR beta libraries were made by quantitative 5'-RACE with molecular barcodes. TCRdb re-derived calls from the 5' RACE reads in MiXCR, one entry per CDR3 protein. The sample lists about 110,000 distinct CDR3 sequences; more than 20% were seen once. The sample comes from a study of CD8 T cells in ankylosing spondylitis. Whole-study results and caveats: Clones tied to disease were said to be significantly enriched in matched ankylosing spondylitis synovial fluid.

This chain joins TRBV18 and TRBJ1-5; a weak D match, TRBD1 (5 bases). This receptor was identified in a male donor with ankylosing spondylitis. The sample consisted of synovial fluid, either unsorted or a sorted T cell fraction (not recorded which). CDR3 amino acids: CASSPGEQVWVRQPQHF. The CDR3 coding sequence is TGTGCCAGCTCACCAGGGGAACAGGTTTGGGTCCGCCAGCCCCAGCATTTT.